Below are 27 T cell receptor beta chains sequenced from a single sample in a study of neurological immune-mediated disorders. TCRdb analysed the 5' RACE reads with MiXCR anew, one entry per CDR3 protein. This table has some 65,000 distinct CDR3 sequences, 4% to 6% appearing once. The sequencing sample was made of PBMCs. The receptors were sampled from a woman younger than 45 with multiple sclerosis.

This clonotype was seen repeatedly, ten times or more. V usage is TRBV20-1 and J usage is TRBJ1-5, with TRBD1 as a possible D gene (6 bases). The CDR3 extends over 12 amino acids. V was pared by 5 bases and J by 9 bases, with 14 bases between. Germline lookup yields CDR1 DFQATT and CDR2 SNEGSKA (reference sequence). The CDR3 DNA reads as TGCAGTGCTTCCGGGGGGCCTCTGCCCCAGCATTTT. Its translation: CSASGGPLPQHF.

This clonotype was observed a handful of times. This could be a read error, since a much larger clone is one nucleotide away. The V gene is TRBV20-1, the J gene TRBJ1-1; no clear D gene. The CDR3 runs to 12 residues. Trimming removed 4 bases from V and 9 bases from J, with 15 bases in between. The germline gives CDR1 DFQATT, CDR2 SNEGSKA (reference sequence). In DNA form, the CDR3 reads TGCAGTGCTAAAGGAAAGGATGGCCAAGCTTTCTTT. This encodes CSAKGKDGQAFF.

This clonotype appeared many times. The chain combines TRBV5-6 with TRBJ1-6; 7 nucleotides line up with TRBD1. The germline V gene encodes CDR1 SGHDT and CDR2 YYEEEE. The CDR3 runs to 16 residues. With V trimmed by 3 bases and J by 7 bases, 10 bases remained unmatched. The CDR3 DNA reads TGTGCCAGCAGCTCGGGACAGATCCTTGGGAATTCACCCCTCCACTTT. Amino acid sequence: CASSSGQILGNSPLHF.

By share, this clonotype ranks as medium-sized. This chain joins TRBV7-9 and TRBJ2-7, with unresolved D. Per the germline V gene, CDR1 is SEHNR and CDR2 is FQNEAQ (reference sequence). V was trimmed by 5 bases and J by 1 base, leaving 3 bases between them. The CDR3 has 11 residues. The CDR3 here is CASSLSYEQYF. In DNA form, the CDR3 reads TGTGCCAGCAGCCTATCCTACGAGCAGTACTTC.

This clonotype was counted at least ten times. The chain is built from TRBV6-6 and TRBJ2-5; TRBD1 aligns across 9 bases. CDR3 length equals 15 residues. J gave up 4 bases and V 2 bases, and 5 bases lay outside the gene matches. Germline V gives CDR1 MNHNY, CDR2 SVGAGI (reference sequence). CDR3: CASSYGDRDGETQYF. The DNA for the CDR3 is TGTGCCAGCAGTTACGGGGACAGGGATGGAGAGACCCAGTACTTC.

This clonotype has more than one count but fewer than ten. This clone may be a read error of a much larger clone one base away. V usage is TRBV9 and J usage is TRBJ2-1; 7 bases map to TRBD2. The V gene end was trimmed by 0 bases and the J gene end by 7 bases; junction bases not matched to a gene: 7. The CDR3 is 15 residues long. Germline assignment: CDR1 SGDLS and CDR2 YYNGEE. CDR3 in DNA: TGTGCCAGCAGCGTAGCTCCAAAGGGAGGGAATGAGCAGTTCTTC. Its translation is CASSVAPKGGNEQFF.

This clonotype was seen only a few times. V usage is TRBV12-3 or TRBV12-4 and J usage is TRBJ1-2, with D unclear. The germline V and J ends were trimmed by 5 bases and 7 bases, with 17 bases remaining between them. The CDR3 covers 14 residues. In nucleotides, the CDR3 is TGTGCCAGCAGTGGCGGGTCCAATGCCGGTGGCTACACCTTC. Translated: CASSGGSNAGGYTF.

This clonotype came up a few times. The chain couples TRBV20-1 to TRBJ2-2; 7 bases are a match to TRBD2. CDR1 is DFQATT and CDR2 is SNEGSKA in the germline V gene (reference sequence). V shed 5 bases and J 5 bases; nucleotides not matched to a gene: 14. The CDR3 sequence is 16 residues long. CDR3 in DNA: TGCAGTGCTTTACGCCGAACGGGGGGTGGTACCGGGGAGCTGTTTTTT. Protein product: CSALRRTGGGTGELFF.

A remark on this clonotype: A junction end diverges from the germline sequence, so it may reflect a read error. CDR3 sequence: CAGSPALGQGPYGYTF. The CDR3 DNA follows: TGTGCCGGCAGTCCCGCCCTGGGACAGGGACCCTATGGCTACACCTTC. This chain links TRBV6-5 with TRBJ1-2, with 9 nucleotides matching TRBD1. Germline V lookup: CDR1 MNHEY, CDR2 SVGAGI. The CDR3 loop spans 16 amino acids.

This clonotype was seen ten or more times. The chain employs TRBV7-2 and TRBJ2-1; the D gene is possibly TRBD2 (6 bases). Germline CDR1 SGHTA, CDR2 FQGNSA. V lost 0 bases, J lost 6 bases, and 9 bases lay in between. The CDR3 runs to 14 residues. DNA of the CDR3: TGTGCCAGCAGCTTAGCGGGACTGTCCAATGAGCAGTTCTTC. Its translation is CASSLAGLSNEQFF. The full variable domain, rest sourced from reference TRBV7-2 and TRBJ2-1, is GAGVSQSPSNKVTEKGKDVELRCDPISGHTALYWYRQSLGQGLEFLIYFQGNSAPDKSGLPSDRFSAERTGGSVSTLTIQRTQQEDSAVYLCASSLAGLSNEQFFGPGTRLTVL.

About this clonotype: Since no conserved phenylalanine or tryptophan closes the CDR3, a read error is the likely cause. CDR3: CASSLLPGVSGNTIYS. The DNA for the CDR3 is TGCGCCAGCAGCTTGTTGCCAGGAGTCTCTGGAAACACCATATATTCT. The J gene is TRBJ1-3, the V gene TRBV5-1; D remains ambiguous. The CDR3 is made up of 16 amino acids. The germline V gene encodes CDR1 SGHRS and CDR2 YFSETQ. With 1 base removed from V and 0 bases from J, the gap between germline ends came to 11 bases.

The sample holds many counts of this clonotype. This chain joins TRBV29-1 and TRBJ1-1; D gene ambiguous. The CDR3 runs 12 residues. V dropped 5 bases and J dropped 5 bases, with 12 bases sitting between them. Germline V gene sequence: CDR1 SQVTM, CDR2 ANQGSEA. The CDR3 is CSVLILGTEAFF. CDR3 sequence (DNA): TGCAGCGTTCTAATCTTGGGAACTGAAGCTTTCTTT.

This CDR3 is CASSPTLATDTQYF. The CDR3 DNA is TGTGCCAGCAGCCCCACACTAGCGACAGATACGCAGTATTTT. The chain joins TRBV7-9 to TRBJ2-3, with 7 bases fitting TRBD2. Germline CDR1 is SEHNR and CDR2 is FQNEAQ (reference sequence). Trimming cost V 5 bases and J 3 bases; bases outside gene matches: 5. CDR3 length: 14 residues.

This clonotype came up many times. The rearrangement joins TRBV20-1 to TRBJ2-6, with D perhaps matching TRBD1 or TRBD2 (6 bases each). CDR3 length: 15 amino acids. The V end was cut by 3 bases, the J end by 4 bases, with 13 bases between. CDR1 DFQATT and CDR2 SNEGSKA come from the germline V gene (reference sequence). CDR3 DNA: TGCAGTGCTAGCAAGCCGGGGGCCGGGGCCAACGTCCTGACTTTC. Translation: CSASKPGAGANVLTF.

The gene calls are TRBV20-1 and TRBJ2-3; TRBD2 aligns across 7 bases. Germline values: CDR1 DFQATT, CDR2 SNEGSKA (reference sequence). The trim removed 3 bases at V and 8 bases at J, leaving 14 bases unmatched. The length of the CDR3 is 15 residues. CDR3 loop: CSARADGGGFGTQYF. CDR3 nucleotides: TGCAGTGCTAGGGCCGATGGCGGGGGTTTCGGTACGCAGTATTTT.

This clonotype was detected ten times or more. The V call is TRBV5-1, the J call TRBJ2-5; possible D gene TRBD1, 6 bases. Looked up from germline, CDR1 is SGHRS and CDR2 is YFSETQ. The germline V and J ends were trimmed by 2 bases and 2 bases, with 13 bases remaining between them. The CDR3 is 15 residues long. The CDR3 DNA sequence: TGCGCCAGCAGCTTCAGCCGGGACATGCAAGAGACCCAGTACTTC. Amino acid sequence: CASSFSRDMQETQYF.

This clonotype was counted between two and nine times. The chain has TRBV7-2 and TRBJ1-1; no clear D gene. The length of the CDR3 is 14 residues. Germline V gives CDR1 SGHTA, CDR2 FQGNSA. The V end lost 5 bases, the J end lost 3 bases, and 13 bases lay between the germline ends. The DNA for the CDR3 is TGTGCCAGCAGCCTACCGCCGGGAGACACTGAAGCTTTCTTT. It yields the protein CASSLPPGDTEAFF.

The table lists this clonotype with many counts. J is TRBJ2-7 and V is TRBV12-3 or TRBV12-4; tentatively, D is TRBD1 (6 bases). Trimming took 1 base from V and 3 from J, leaving 7 bases between them. The CDR3 is made up of 13 amino acids. The CDR3 is CASSLVQGYEQYF. For the CDR3, the DNA is TGTGCCAGCAGTTTAGTACAGGGCTACGAGCAGTACTTC.

This clonotype was picked up a small number of times. At one of its ends the junction is not consistent with the germline gene, which may arise from a read error. The rearrangement uses TRBV12-3 or TRBV12-4 and TRBJ1-5; no clear D gene. The CDR3 runs to 16 residues. In DNA, the CDR3 is TGTGCCAGCAGTTTAGGAATGGAGTCGGCCGGTCGGCCCCAGAATTTT. Translation gives CASSLGMESAGRPQNF.

This clonotype was recorded at least ten times. A read error may account for a junction end that differs from germline. The genes are TRBV7-7 and TRBJ2-1; D unclear. CDR3 length equals 11 residues. Looked up from germline, CDR1 is SSHAT and CDR2 is FNYEAQ (reference sequence). The CDR3 DNA follows: TGTGCTAGCAGCTCGGACAATGAGCAGTTCTTC. Protein: CASSSDNEQFF.

This clonotype was seen ten or more times. The gene calls are TRBV11-1 and TRBJ2-5; possible D gene TRBD2, 6 bases. Trimming removed 5 bases from V and 4 bases from J, with 17 bases in between. CDR1 is SGHAT, CDR2 FQDESV, per germline (reference sequence). The CDR3 spans 15 residues. The CDR3 bases are TGTGCCAGCAGCCAGATCCTAGCGCGAGTAGAGACCCAGTACTTC. The encoded protein is CASSQILARVETQYF. Drawing the rest from reference TRBV11-1 and TRBJ2-5, the complete variable domain is EAEVAQSPRYKITEKSQAVAFWCDPISGHATLYWYRQILGQGPELLVQFQDESVVDDSQLPKDRFSAERLKGVDSTLKIQPAELGDSAMYLCASSQILARVETQYFGPGTRLLVL.

The rearrangement links TRBV5-6 to TRBJ1-1; unclear D gene. Germline V lookup: CDR1 SGHDT, CDR2 YYEEEE. This CDR3 comprises 14 residues. With 0 bases removed from V and 5 bases from J, the gap between germline ends came to 11 bases. CDR3 bases: TGTGCCAGCAGCTTGGCTCCAAAGATGACTGAAGCTTTCTTT. This gives the protein CASSLAPKMTEAFF. Together with reference TRBV5-6 and TRBJ1-1, the CDR3 gives the full variable domain: DAGVTQSPTHLIKTRGQQVTLRCSPKSGHDTVSWYQQALGQGPQFIFQYYEEEERQRGNFPDRFSGHQFPNYSSELNVNALLLGDSALYLCASSLAPKMTEAFFGQGTRLTVV.

This clonotype was observed at least ten times. The chain is built from TRBV29-1 and TRBJ2-3; D uncertain. With 4 bases removed from V and 0 bases from J, the gap between germline ends came to 8 bases. The CDR3 length is 13 residues. Germline-derived CDR1 and CDR2 are SQVTM and ANQGSEA. This chain's CDR3 is CSVGSPSTDTQYF. CDR3 DNA: TGCAGCGTTGGGTCCCCTAGCACAGATACGCAGTATTTT.

This clonotype occurred many times. The chain carries TRBV12-3 or TRBV12-4 and TRBJ2-3; D is unresolved. The CDR3 extends over 12 amino acids. The V and J ends lost 5 bases and 5 bases respectively, with 8 bases between them. The CDR3 is CASSLRRDTQYF. In DNA form, the CDR3 reads TGTGCCAGCAGTCTCAGAAGAGATACGCAGTATTTT.

Note on this clonotype: This may be a read error: a much more frequent sequence differs by one nucleotide. The rearrangement joins TRBV28 to TRBJ1-5; D might be TRBD1 (6 bases). Per the germline V gene, CDR1 is MDHEN and CDR2 is SYDVKM. Trimming removed 5 bases from V and 0 bases from J, with 11 bases in between. The CDR3 runs to 15 residues. CDR3 in amino acids: CASSEDRTSNQPQHF. Here the CDR3 DNA reads TGTGCCAGCAGTGAGGACAGAACTAGCAATCAGCCCCAGCATTTT.

This clonotype was seen more than once but under ten times. A much larger clone differs from this one at a single base, so this may be a read error. The CDR3 is CASSVSFPGQPYEQYF. For the CDR3, the DNA is TGTGCCAGCAGCGTAAGTTTCCCGGGACAGCCCTACGAGCAGTACTTC. This chain joins TRBV9 and TRBJ2-7, with TRBD1 matching over 7 bases. There are 16 residues in the CDR3. Germline V gene sequence: CDR1 SGDLS, CDR2 YYNGEE. V dropped 1 base and J dropped 2; count of bases not matched to a gene: 9.

This clonotype was detected only a few times. The rearrangement uses TRBV27 and TRBJ2-3, with 9 bases aligning to TRBD2. Trimming at V came to 3 bases and at J to 7 bases, leaving 8 bases not matched to a gene. Germline CDR1 reads MNHEY; CDR2 reads SMNVEV (reference sequence). This CDR3 has 15 residues. As DNA, the CDR3 is TGTGCCAGCAGTTTGGGGGCGGGGGGGAAAAATACGCAGTATTTT. Protein sequence: CASSLGAGGKNTQYF.